This T cell receptor (beta chain) was identified during a study of blood T cell repertoires in COVID-19. Study as a whole: Samples came from the United States, Italy and Spain, spanning acute and convalescent COVID-19. T cells, B-cell-depleted T cells, or PBMCs provided the cDNA or gDNA that served as material.

Authors' methods: Nucleated cell counts were estimated from reference gene primer amplification. Generated by immunoSEQ multiplex PCR, the TCRdb table keeps only in-frame clones and is missing some. V and J calls plus clone size are reproduced from that table; the DNA served to infer D and trimming. This sample has over 200,000 clones, with 75% to 95% found just once. This CDR3 spans 14 amino acids. Trimming shortened V by 0 bases and J by 2 bases, and 8 bases separated the two germline ends. Germline-derived CDR1 and CDR2 are SGHRS and YFSETQ. A Seattle source enrolled patients during active infection and followed them longitudinally.

The chain couples TRBV5-1 to TRBJ2-5; D is possibly TRBD1 (5 bases). The sequence derives from a young adult with COVID-19, enrolled during active disease. Input material: peripheral blood. CDR3 sequence reads: CASSLGGQQETQYF. DNA for the CDR3: TGCGCCAGCAGCTTGGGTGGACAACAAGAGACCCAGTACTTC.